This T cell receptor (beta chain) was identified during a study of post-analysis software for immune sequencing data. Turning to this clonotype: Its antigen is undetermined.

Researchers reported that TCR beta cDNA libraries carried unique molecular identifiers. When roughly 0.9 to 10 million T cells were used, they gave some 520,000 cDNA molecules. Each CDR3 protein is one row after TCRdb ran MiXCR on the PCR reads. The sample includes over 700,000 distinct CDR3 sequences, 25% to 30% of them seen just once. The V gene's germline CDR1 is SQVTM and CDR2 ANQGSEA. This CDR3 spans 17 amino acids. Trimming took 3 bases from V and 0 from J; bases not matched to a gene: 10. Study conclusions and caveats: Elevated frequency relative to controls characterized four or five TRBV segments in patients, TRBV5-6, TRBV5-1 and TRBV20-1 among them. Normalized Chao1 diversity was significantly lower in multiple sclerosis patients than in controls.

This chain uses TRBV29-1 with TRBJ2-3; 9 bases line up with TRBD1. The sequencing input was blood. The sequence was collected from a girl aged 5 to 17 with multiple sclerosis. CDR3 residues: CSVERGNRGLSTDTQYF. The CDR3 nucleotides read TGCAGCGTTGAGAGAGGGAACAGGGGGCTGAGCACAGATACGCAGTATTTT.